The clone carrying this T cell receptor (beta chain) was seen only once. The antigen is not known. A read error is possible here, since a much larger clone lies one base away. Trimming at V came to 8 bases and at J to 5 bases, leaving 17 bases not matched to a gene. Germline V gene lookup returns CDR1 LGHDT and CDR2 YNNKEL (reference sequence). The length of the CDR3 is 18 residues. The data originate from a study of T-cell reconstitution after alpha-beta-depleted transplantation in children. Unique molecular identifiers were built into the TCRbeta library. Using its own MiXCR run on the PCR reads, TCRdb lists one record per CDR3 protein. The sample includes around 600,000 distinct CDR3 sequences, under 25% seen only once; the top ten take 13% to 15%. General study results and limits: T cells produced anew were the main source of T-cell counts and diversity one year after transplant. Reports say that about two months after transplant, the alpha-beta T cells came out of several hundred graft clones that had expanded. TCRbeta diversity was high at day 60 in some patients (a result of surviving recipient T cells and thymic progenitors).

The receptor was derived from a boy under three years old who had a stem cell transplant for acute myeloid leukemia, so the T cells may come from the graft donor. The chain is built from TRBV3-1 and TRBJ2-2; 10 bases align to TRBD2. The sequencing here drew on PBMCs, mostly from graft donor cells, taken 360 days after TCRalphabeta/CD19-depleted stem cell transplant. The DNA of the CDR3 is TGTGCCAGCTGTTTAAGCGCGCCTAGCGGGGGACGGACCGGGGAGCTGTTTTTT. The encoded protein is CASCLSAPSGGRTGELFF.